Following are 12 T cell receptor beta chains from one sample sequenced in a study of blood T cells in healthy people across ages (dated by TCRdb to between 2014 and 2017). Libraries came from 5' RACE. The sequencer was an Illumina HiSeq 2500. A second PCR of roughly 7 to 12 cycles was run with a J-beta primer mix and a sample-barcoded 5' primer. TCRdb handled the public reads itself, with Q25 trimming in fastp and clone calling in MiXCR, and kept productive beta chains. Every CDR3 protein is listed once, alongside the most common genes and DNA of its rows. This sample is represented by about 930,000 distinct CDR3 sequences; roughly 29% of them were singletons. More than 8.5% of the sample is held by the ten biggest clonotypes. Another study also made use of these data, one on T cells of mothers and their children.

Input material: blood. Source of these receptors: a woman aged 40-49 years in good health.

Concerning this clonotype itself: A much larger clone lies a single base off, so this may be a read error. The CDR3 spells CAGSPGQINRVEQFF. In DNA, the CDR3 is TGCGCCGGCAGCCCGGGACAGATCAACAGGGTTGAGCAGTTCTTC. The chain carries TRBV5-1 and TRBJ2-1; 7 positions match TRBD1. There are 15 residues in the CDR3. Germline loops: CDR1 SGHRS, CDR2 YFSETQ.

The chain employs TRBV28 and TRBJ2-7, with 9 bases fitting TRBD1. This CDR3 has 16 amino acids. V lost 6 bases, J lost 3 bases, and 12 bases stayed unmatched. The germline V gene encodes CDR1 MDHEN and CDR2 SYDVKM. The CDR3: CASSRPRRTGDYEQYF. The DNA for the CDR3 is TGTGCCAGCAGCCGCCCGAGACGGACAGGGGACTACGAGCAGTACTTC.

To note about this clonotype: A much bigger clone sits one base away, suggesting this may be a read error. Since no conserved phenylalanine or tryptophan closes the CDR3, a read error is the likely cause. The chain couples TRBV7-2 to TRBJ2-4; D is unresolved. The CDR3 spans 16 residues. Germline V CDR1 and CDR2: SGHTA, FQGNSA. The germline V and J ends were trimmed by 1 base and 3 bases, with 13 bases remaining between them. CDR3 residues: CASSLGEGIGKNIQYL. CDR3 nucleotides: TGTGCCAGCAGCTTAGGGGAAGGGATCGGCAAAAACATTCAGTACTTA.

This clonotype was seen more than once but under ten times. This chain links TRBV18 with TRBJ2-7, with 9 bases aligning to TRBD1. The CDR3 loop spans 15 amino acids. Germline loops: CDR1 KGHSH, CDR2 LQKENI. Unmatched junction bases numbered 7, after V lost 3 bases and J lost 4 bases. The CDR3 bases are TGTGCCAGCTCACCCGGGACAGGGTTCGGGTACGAGCAGTACTTC. It encodes CASSPGTGFGYEQYF.

This clonotype has just a few counts. The chain joins TRBV28 to TRBJ2-3, with 11 nucleotides matching TRBD2. The CDR3 is made up of 18 amino acids. Per the germline V gene, CDR1 is MDHEN and CDR2 is SYDVKM. V was pared by 1 base and J by 2 bases, with 8 bases of the junction left unmatched. The CDR3 nucleotides are TGTGCCAGCAGTTTATCCCTAGCGGGGGGCCTATACACAGATACGCAGTATTTT. Translating gives CASSLSLAGGLYTDTQYF.

The table lists this clonotype with a few counts. V and J are TRBV30 and TRBJ2-3; D uncertain. Deletions cut 0 bases from V and 0 bases from J, with 10 bases between. Germline-derived CDR1 and CDR2 are GTSNPN and SVGIG (reference sequence). This CDR3 has 15 amino acids. DNA for the CDR3: TGTGCCTGGAGTGTAGGTAGCCACAGCACAGATACGCAGTATTTT. Protein: CAWSVGSHSTDTQYF. The full variable domain, in which reference TRBV30 and TRBJ2-3 provide the parts outside the CDR3, is SQTIHQWPATLVQPVGSPLSLECTVEGTSNPNLYWYRQAAGRGLQLLFYSVGIGQISSEVPQNLSASRPQDRQFILSSKKLLLSDSGFYLCAWSVGSHSTDTQYFGPGTRLTVL.

The V gene is TRBV7-2, the J gene TRBJ2-1, with a tentative D call TRBD2 (5 bases). V was trimmed by 3 bases and J by 5 bases, leaving 11 bases between them. Per the germline V gene, CDR1 is SGHTA and CDR2 is FQGNSA. The CDR3 extends over 14 amino acids. The CDR3 region has the DNA TGTGCCAGCAGCTTGAATGAGCGGAACAATGAGCAGTTCTTC. Its protein is CASSLNERNNEQFF.

This chain connects TRBV5-1 to TRBJ2-7; D tentatively fits TRBD1 or TRBD2 (6 bases each). The CDR3 totals 16 residues. The germline gives CDR1 SGHRS, CDR2 YFSETQ. Trimming took 2 bases from V and 4 from J, leaving 19 bases between them. DNA of the CDR3: TGCGCCAGCAGCTTTGGAGGGGGACAAGGTTTTTACGAGCAGTACTTC. Protein sequence: CASSFGGGQGFYEQYF.

Note on this clonotype: Relative to the germline gene, one junction end is altered; a read error may explain this. This chain uses TRBV5-1 with TRBJ1-1; D remains unclear. The CDR3 has 14 residues. Per the germline V gene, CDR1 is SGHRS and CDR2 is YFSETQ. The CDR3 protein is CASSLENGVTEACF. The CDR3 nucleotides read TGCGCCAGCAGCCTAGAGAATGGGGTCACTGAAGCTTGCTTT. Combining the CDR3 with reference TRBV5-1 and TRBJ1-1 gives the whole variable domain KAGVTQTPRYLIKTRGQQVTLSCSPISGHRSVSWYQQTPGQGLQFLFEYFSETQRNKGNFPGRFSGRQFSNSRSEMNVSTLELGDSALYLCASSLENGVTEACFGQGTRLTVV.

This clonotype has a count of ten or more. The chain has TRBV12-3 or TRBV12-4 and TRBJ2-7, with TRBD1 matching 8 bases. V trimming: 11 bases; J trimming: 5 bases; junction bases outside the gene matches: 2. CDR3 length: 10 residues. CDR3 DNA sequence: TGTGCCCACAGGGGGAACGAGCAGTACTTC. The encoded protein is CAHRGNEQYF.

This chain joins TRBV25-1 and TRBJ2-1; D possibly corresponds to TRBD1 (6 bases). Trimming took 2 bases from V and 8 from J, leaving 13 bases between them. This CDR3 is 14 amino acids long. In germline, CDR1 is MGHDK, CDR2 SYGVNS. The CDR3 loop is CASSERVRGDEQFF. In DNA, the CDR3 is TGTGCCAGCAGTGAAAGGGTCAGGGGAGATGAGCAGTTCTTC.

This clonotype was detected a few times. The rearrangement joins TRBV29-1 to TRBJ2-6, with 9 bases that match TRBD1. The CDR3 loop spans 16 amino acids. Germline values: CDR1 SQVTM, CDR2 ANQGSEA. The V and J ends lost 6 bases and 0 bases, in that order; junction bases with no gene match: 6. The CDR3 region is CSVAGTGRSGANVLTF. Here the CDR3 DNA reads TGCAGCGTAGCCGGGACAGGGCGCTCTGGGGCCAACGTCCTGACTTTC.